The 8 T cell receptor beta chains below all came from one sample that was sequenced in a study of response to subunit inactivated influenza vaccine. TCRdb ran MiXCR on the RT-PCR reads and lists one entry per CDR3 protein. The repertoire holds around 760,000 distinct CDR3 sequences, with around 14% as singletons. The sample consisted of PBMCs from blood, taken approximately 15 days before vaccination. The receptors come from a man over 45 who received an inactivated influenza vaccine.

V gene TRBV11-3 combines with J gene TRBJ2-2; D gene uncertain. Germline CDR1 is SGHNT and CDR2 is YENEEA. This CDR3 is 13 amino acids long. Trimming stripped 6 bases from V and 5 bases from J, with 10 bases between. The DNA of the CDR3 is TGTGCCAGCAGGGCGGCGTTTACCGGGGAGCTGTTTTTT. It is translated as CASRAAFTGELFF.

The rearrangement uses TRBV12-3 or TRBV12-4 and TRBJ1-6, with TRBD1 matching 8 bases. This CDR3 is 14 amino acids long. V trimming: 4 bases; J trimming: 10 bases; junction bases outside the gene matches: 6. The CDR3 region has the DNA TGTGCCAGCAGTTCCGGACAGGGACGGTCACCCCTCCACTTT. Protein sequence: CASSSGQGRSPLHF.

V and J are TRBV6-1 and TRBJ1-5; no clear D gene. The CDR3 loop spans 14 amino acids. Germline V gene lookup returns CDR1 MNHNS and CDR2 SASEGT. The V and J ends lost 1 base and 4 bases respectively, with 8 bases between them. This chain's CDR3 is CASSEGLLNQPQHF. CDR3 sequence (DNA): TGTGCCAGCAGTGAAGGCCTTCTTAATCAGCCCCAGCATTTT.

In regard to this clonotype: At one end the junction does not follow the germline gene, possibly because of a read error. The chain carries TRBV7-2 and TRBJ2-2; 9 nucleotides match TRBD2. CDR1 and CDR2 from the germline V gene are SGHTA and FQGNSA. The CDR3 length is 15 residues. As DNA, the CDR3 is TGTGCCAGCAGCTTCGGGACTAGCTACACCGGGGAGCTGATTTTT. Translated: CASSFGTSYTGELIF.

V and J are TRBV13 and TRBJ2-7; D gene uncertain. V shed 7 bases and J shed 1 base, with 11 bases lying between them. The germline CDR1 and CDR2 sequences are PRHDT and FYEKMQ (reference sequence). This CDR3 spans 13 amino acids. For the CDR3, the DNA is TGTGCCAGCACCTCGGTGAATTCCTACGAGCAGTACTTC. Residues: CASTSVNSYEQYF. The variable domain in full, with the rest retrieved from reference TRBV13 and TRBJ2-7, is AAGVIQSPRHLIKEKRETATLKCYPIPRHDTVYWYQQGPGQDPQFLISFYEKMQSDKGSIPDRFSAQQFSDYHSELNMSSLELGDSALYFCASTSVNSYEQYFGPGTRLTVT.

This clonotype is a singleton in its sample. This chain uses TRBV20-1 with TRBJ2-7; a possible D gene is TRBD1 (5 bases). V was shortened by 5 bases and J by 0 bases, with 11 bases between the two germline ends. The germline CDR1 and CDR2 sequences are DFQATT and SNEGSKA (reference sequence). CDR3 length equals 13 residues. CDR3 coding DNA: TGCAGTGCTCTCCCGGACAACTCCTACGAGCAGTACTTC. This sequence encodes CSALPDNSYEQYF.

The CDR3 bases are TGTGCCAGTAGTCCCCTGACAGGGGGAGGAAATGAGCAGTTCTTC. It codes for CASSPLTGGGNEQFF. The chain uses TRBV19 and TRBJ2-1; TRBD1 agrees at 9 bases. Trimming cost V 5 bases and J 7 bases; bases outside gene matches: 9. The CDR3 extends over 15 amino acids. Germline CDR1 is LNHDA and CDR2 is SQIVND (reference sequence). Full variable domain (rest looked up from reference TRBV19 and TRBJ2-1): DGGITQSPKYLFRKEGQNVTLSCEQNLNHDAMYWYRQDPGQGLRLIYYSQIVNDFQKGDIAEGYSVSREKKESFPLTVTSAQKNPTAFYLCASSPLTGGGNEQFFGPGTRLTVL.

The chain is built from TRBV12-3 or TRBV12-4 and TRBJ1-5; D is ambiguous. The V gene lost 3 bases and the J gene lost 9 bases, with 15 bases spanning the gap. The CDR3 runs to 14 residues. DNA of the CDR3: TGTGCCAGCAGTTTCCGGACGGGGAGCGGGCCCCAGCATTTT. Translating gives CASSFRTGSGPQHF.